Sequencing of this T cell receptor beta chain was carried out in a study of blood T cells in healthy people across ages. This CDR3 comprises 15 residues. Germline V gene sequence: CDR1 DFQATT, CDR2 SNEGSKA (reference sequence). The V end was cut by 3 bases, the J end by 6 bases, with 20 bases between. Sample-barcoded 5' priming and a J-beta primer mix drove a second PCR of about 6 to 12 cycles. TCRdb re-derived calls from the 5' RACE reads in MiXCR, one entry per CDR3 protein. The table has 500,000 to 600,000 distinct CDR3 sequences, approximately 30% seen once. This clonotype was recorded a few times.

This sequence was found in a woman between 70 and 85 years old in good health. The specimen was blood. The chain has TRBV20-1 and TRBJ1-2, with a weak D call TRBD1 (5 bases). CDR3 DNA: TGCAGTGCTAGTAGGGGTTCTGGGGGACCTGATGGCTACACCTTC. This sequence encodes CSASRGSGGPDGYTF.